One and the same sample provided the 8 T cell receptor beta chains below, sequenced in a study of shared clonotypes between healthy human individuals. The repertoire was sequenced with immunoSEQ multiplex PCR; TCRdb's copy has only in-frame clones and lacks some. The sample includes around 580,000 clones, more than 95% seen only once; the top ten take roughly 0.29%. Naive CD8 cells lacked CD45RO and underwent positive selection for CCR7, leaving out terminally differentiated effector memory CD45RA+ cells. Sequencing was carried out using naive CD8+ T cells sorted from blood. These receptors were collected from a man younger than 45 in good health.

This clone was detected once. The genes are TRBV7-2 and TRBJ2-3; D not resolved. From germline, CDR1 is SGHTA and CDR2 FQGNSA. CDR3 length equals 15 residues. Trimming stripped 1 base from V and 4 bases from J, with 12 bases between. Written as DNA, the CDR3 is TGTGCCAGCAGCTTAGGTTGGGATTCGGCAGATACGCAGTATTTT. Amino acid sequence: CASSLGWDSADTQYF.

The genes are TRBV25-1 and TRBJ2-7; D unclear. V lost 4 bases and J 6 bases, leaving 7 bases between the germline ends. Germline V gene data show CDR1 as MGHDK and CDR2 as SYGVNS. This CDR3 has 11 amino acids. CDR3 sequence (DNA): TGTGCCAGCAGTGTTAGTCTCGAGCAGTACTTC. It encodes CASSVSLEQYF.

The gene calls are TRBV9 and TRBJ2-7; D ambiguous. Trimming cost V 6 bases and J 5 bases, with 6 bases left between them. Germline V gene sequence: CDR1 SGDLS, CDR2 YYNGEE. The CDR3 consists of 10 residues. The CDR3 DNA is TGTGCCAGCAATTTCAACGAGCAGTACTTC. This translates into CASNFNEQYF. Looking up the rest from reference TRBV9 and TRBJ2-7 gives the full variable domain: DSGVTQTPKHLITATGQRVTLRCSPRSGDLSVYWYQQSLDQGLQFLIQYYNGEERAKGNILERFSAQQFPDLHSELNLSSLELGDSALYFCASNFNEQYFGPGTRLTVT.

V usage is TRBV9 and J usage is TRBJ1-4; D perhaps matches TRBD1 (5 bases). V gave up 4 bases and J gave up 6 bases, with 13 bases separating them. The V gene's germline CDR1 is SGDLS and CDR2 YYNGEE. The CDR3 runs 14 residues. The CDR3 coding sequence is TGTGCCAGCAGCTTGACGGGAGGGGATGAAAAACTGTTTTTT. This sequence encodes CASSLTGGDEKLFF.

This clone came up once. The J gene is TRBJ2-1, the V gene TRBV29-1, with 9 nucleotides matching TRBD2. Germline lookup yields CDR1 SQVTM and CDR2 ANQGSEA. The CDR3 is 16 amino acids. The junction had 6 bases not matched to a gene; V was cut back by 0 bases and J by 3 bases. The CDR3 DNA reads TGCAGCGTTGAAGATCCGGCTAGCGGGATCTACAATGAGCAGTTCTTC. Its protein is CSVEDPASGIYNEQFF.

In this sample, this clone turned up once. The genes are TRBV7-9 and TRBJ2-3, with a tentative D call TRBD2 (5 bases). The ends were cut back, 4 bases at V and 0 bases at J, with 14 bases in the middle. The CDR3 is 16 residues long. Germline values: CDR1 SEHNR, CDR2 FQNEAQ (reference sequence). CDR3 nucleotide sequence: TGTGCCAGCAGCTCACAATTGGACTGGAGCACAGATACGCAGTATTTT. Translated, it gives CASSSQLDWSTDTQYF.

The chain recombines TRBV7-6 with TRBJ2-1; D tentatively reads TRBD1 or TRBD2 (5 bases each). The CDR3 contains 14 residues. V lost 5 bases to trimming and J lost 2 bases, with 10 bases between them. Germline V gene sequence: CDR1 SGHVS, CDR2 FNYEAQ. The CDR3 region has the DNA TGTGCCAGCAGCGGGGGTAGGGCCTACAATGAGCAGTTCTTC. Its protein is CASSGGRAYNEQFF.

This rearrangement joins TRBV10-3 to TRBJ2-2; no reliable D call. V lost 2 bases and J lost 0, with 13 bases in between. This CDR3 spans 17 amino acids. CDR1 and CDR2 from the germline V gene are ENHRY and SYGVKD. The CDR3 DNA sequence: TGTGCCATCAGTGAGAACGTAAACACCGCGAACACCGGGGAGCTGTTTTTT. It yields the protein CAISENVNTANTGELFF.